A selection of T cell receptor beta chains follows, all from one sample in a study of cytotoxic CD8 clonotypes in ibrutinib-treated CLL. The method was immunoSEQ multiplex PCR; TCRdb's version includes in-frame clones alone and lacks a portion of them. The repertoire holds about 89,000 clones, with about 72% as singletons. The sample here was PBMCs, taken after 12 months of ibrutinib treatment. Receptors originate from a human donor with chronic lymphocytic leukemia. Both conserved end residues are part of each CDR3. A D gene is named only where the DNA matches it firmly. Where a row states a size, it is once, few, many or the class of an expanded clone; other rows omit it.

j_call d_call clone_size v_call cdr3_nt cdr3_aa
TRBJ1-2 NA NA TRBV6-1 TGTGCCAGCAGTGACGATGGCTACACCTTC CASSDDGYTF
TRBJ1-2 NA NA TRBV19 TGTGCCAGTAGTCCCCGGGGGCCGGCTAACTATGGCTACACCTTC CASSPRGPANYGYTF
TRBJ1-3 NA NA TRBV9 TGTGCCAGCAGCGTAGGAGGATGGGTAGAAGCGAGCTCTGGAAACACCATATATTTT CASSVGGWVEASSGNTIYF
TRBJ2-2 NA NA TRBV7-3 TGTGCCAGCAGCTCAGTCGGGGTATCCGGGGAGCTGTTTTTT CASSSVGVSGELFF
TRBJ1-1 TRBD1 few TRBV19 TGTGCCAGTAAGGGGGACAGGAACACTGAAGCTTTCTTT CASKGDRNTEAFF
TRBJ1-2 NA few TRBV28 TGTGCCAGCAGACAAGGAACCTATGGCTACACCTTC CASRQGTYGYTF
TRBJ2-1 TRBD2 NA TRBV7-8 TGTGCCAGCAGCGGTAGCCTTAGCGGGGGCCTCAATGAGCAGTTCTTC CASSGSLSGGLNEQFF
TRBJ1-1 NA NA TRBV19 TGTGCCAGTAACCCCGGGACCAAGAACACTGAAGCTTTCTTT CASNPGTKNTEAFF
TRBJ1-2 TRBD1 NA TRBV7-9 TGTGCCAGCAGCTTAGAGGGCAGGGGGAGAGGCTACACCTTC CASSLEGRGRGYTF
TRBJ2-7 NA once TRBV10-2 TGCGCCAGCAGTGAATACGAAGGTCCCTACGAGCAGTACTTC CASSEYEGPYEQYF